This TCR beta chain was sequenced during a study of tumor-infiltrating lymphocytes in primary liver carcinoma. The study, taken as a whole, reports: Since sampling was bulk and unsorted, CD4+ and CD8+ repertoires were not compared. Tumors had a significantly higher top-250-clone fraction than blood (p = 0.039).

This clonotype has just a few counts. Its antigen remains unidentified. Synthesis of TCR beta cDNA was carried out from about 500 ng total RNA with a constant-region primer. Amplification in three nested multiplex PCR rounds with slightly modified ARM-PCR gave rise to TCR beta libraries. Using its own MiXCR run on the multiplex PCR reads, TCRdb lists one record per CDR3 protein. The repertoire holds hundreds of thousands of distinct CDR3 sequences, with 50% to 60% as singletons. Blood RNA came from unsorted whole blood; germline DNA was also extracted. The material sequenced was peripheral blood. The sequence derives from a woman in her twenties or thirties with primary liver carcinoma and hepatitis B virus infection.

The CDR3 bases are TGTGCCAGCAGTCTGAGAGTAGCGGGTCCGGAGACCCAGTACTTC. Its translation: CASSLRVAGPETQYF. The chain recombines TRBV12-3 or TRBV12-4 with TRBJ2-5; 7 nucleotides align to TRBD2. The V and J ends lost 5 bases and 5 bases, in that order; junction bases with no gene match: 11. CDR3 length: 15 amino acids.